The clone carrying this T cell receptor (beta chain) has only a few counts. The antigen remains undetermined. This entry belongs to a study of blood T cells in healthy people across ages. Overall study results and limits: Correlation between TCR beta diversity and naive T cell percentage was strong.

Next came a second PCR, run for about 7 to 12 cycles, which used a sample-barcoded 5' primer along with a J-beta primer mix. TCRdb re-analysed the 5' RACE reads in MiXCR, keeping a single row per CDR3 protein. The data show over 1,500,000 distinct CDR3 sequences, with approximately 40% seen just once and 23% held by the top ten. CDR1 is SGHDT and CDR2 is YYEEEE in the germline V gene. The length of the CDR3 is 15 residues. V was clipped by 3 bases and J by 3 bases; unmatched bases: 4. Sequenced: blood. This sequence joins TRBV5-6 and TRBJ1-1; 11 bases match TRBD1. The source of this sequence is a human donor in good health. CDR3 coding DNA: TGTGCCAGCAGCTACCGGGACAGGGGGGACACTGAAGCTTTCTTT. Residues: CASSYRDRGDTEAFF.